This paragraph covers one T cell receptor beta chain sequence. The antigen remains unidentified. Primed by a sample-barcoded 5' primer and a J-beta primer mix, a second PCR proceeded for 7 to 11 cycles. One entry per CDR3 protein, called by TCRdb with MiXCR from the 5' RACE reads. Among roughly 1.9 million distinct CDR3 sequences listed, around 40% were seen once. Trimming cost V 1 base and J 3 bases, with 15 bases left between them. This CDR3 is 15 amino acids long. CDR1 is DFQATT, CDR2 SNEGSKA, per germline (reference sequence). This sample stems from a study of blood T cells in healthy people across ages. Study-level results: Unknown donor CMV status possibly confounded expanded clonotype changes.

The chain couples TRBV20-1 to TRBJ2-5; perhaps TRBD2 as D (7 bases). The receptor was derived from a human donor in good health. The sample comprised blood. The CDR3 nucleotides read TGCAGTGCTAGAGCCCCGGGGGGCCGTGAAGAGACCCAGTACTTC. Translating it yields CSARAPGGREETQYF.